The 28 T cell receptor beta chains below all came from one sample that was sequenced in a study of T cell responses to AZD1222 COVID-19 vaccine. The protocol was immunoSEQ multiplex PCR, while the TCRdb copy is restricted to in-frame clones and leaves out a portion. The sample consists of 100,000 to 140,000 clones, 80% to 95% of them appearing once. This specimen consisted of peripheral blood, obtained 28 days after the second AZD1222 dose. These receptors were obtained from an adult who received the AZD1222 COVID-19 vaccine.

This chain links TRBV10-2 with TRBJ2-5; 8 bases align to TRBD2. The J segment lost 1 base and the V segment lost 8 bases, leaving 3 bases of the junction unmatched. From germline, CDR1 is WSHSY and CDR2 SAAADI. The CDR3 consists of 13 residues. The DNA for the CDR3 is TGCGCCAGCCAGCGGGGGATCCAAGAGACCCAGTACTTC. Protein: CASQRGIQETQYF.

The CDR3 protein is CASSPLPPPGGYTF. The CDR3 DNA sequence: TGTGCCAGCTCACCATTACCCCCCCCAGGAGGCTACACCTTC. The chain employs TRBV18 and TRBJ1-2; D unclear. CDR1 and CDR2 from the germline V gene are KGHSH and LQKENI. V lost 2 bases and J 8 bases, leaving 15 bases between the germline ends. The CDR3 is made up of 14 amino acids.

The chain links TRBV29-1 to TRBJ1-3; D is undetermined. The CDR3 spans 12 residues. Germline CDR1 and CDR2: SQVTM and ANQGSEA. Deletions cut 7 bases from V and 4 bases from J, with 11 bases between. CDR3 amino acids: CSAGEGGNTIYF. In DNA, the CDR3 is TGCAGCGCTGGGGAGGGAGGAAACACCATATATTTT.

V usage is TRBV7-9 and J usage is TRBJ2-2; TRBD1 matches 10 bases. CDR1 is SEHNR, CDR2 FQNEAQ, per germline (reference sequence). V lost 2 bases, J lost 1 base, and 1 base stayed unmatched. The CDR3 is 16 amino acids. The CDR3 reads CASSLRTGGNTGELFF. CDR3 nucleotide sequence: TGTGCCAGCAGCTTAAGGACAGGGGGGAACACCGGGGAGCTGTTTTTT.

The rearrangement uses TRBV19 and TRBJ1-2, with 7 bases matching TRBD1. The CDR3 extends over 15 amino acids. V was pared by 7 bases and J by 5 bases, with 13 bases of the junction left unmatched. Germline-derived CDR1 and CDR2 are LNHDA and SQIVND (reference sequence). The CDR3 sequence: CASTHLVDRVYGYTF. The CDR3 bases are TGTGCCAGTACCCATCTGGTCGACAGGGTTTATGGCTACACCTTC. Based on the CDR3 plus reference TRBV19 and TRBJ1-2, the full variable domain is DGGITQSPKYLFRKEGQNVTLSCEQNLNHDAMYWYRQDPGQGLRLIYYSQIVNDFQKGDIAEGYSVSREKKESFPLTVTSAQKNPTAFYLCASTHLVDRVYGYTFGSGTRLTVV.

This clone appeared a single time. The chain has TRBV5-8 and TRBJ1-5; D uncertain. V was shortened by 4 bases and J by 3 bases, with 17 bases between the two germline ends. The CDR3 extends over 16 amino acids. Germline V CDR1 and CDR2: SGHTS, YDEGEE. The CDR3 nucleotides read TGTGCCAGCAGCCTTCCGCCGTGGGGAGACAATCAGCCCCAGCATTTT. Protein sequence: CASSLPPWGDNQPQHF.

This chain connects TRBV27 to TRBJ2-7, with 7 bases lining up with TRBD1. Germline trimming cut 5 bases from V and 2 bases from J; bases unmatched to any gene: 3. The CDR3 is 13 residues long. In germline, CDR1 is MNHEY, CDR2 SMNVEV (reference sequence). The CDR3 loop reads CASSLTGAYEQYF. The CDR3 nucleotides are TGTGCCAGCAGTCTTACAGGGGCCTACGAGCAGTACTTC.

There are a few counts of this clone. The CDR3 spells CASSIDRGQVLAKNIQYF. The DNA for the CDR3 is TGTGCCAGTAGTATTGACAGGGGCCAAGTCCTAGCCAAAAACATTCAGTACTTC. The chain links TRBV19 to TRBJ2-4; 8 bases fit TRBD1. The CDR3 has 18 amino acids. Germline V CDR1 and CDR2: LNHDA, SQIVND (reference sequence). V shed 3 bases and J 0 bases; nucleotides not matched to a gene: 10.

The rearrangement joins TRBV28 to TRBJ1-5, with a possible D match to TRBD1 (5 bases). The CDR3 is made up of 14 amino acids. Trimming took off 4 bases at V and 1 base at J, with 8 bases between the two ends. Germline-derived CDR1 and CDR2 are MDHEN and SYDVKM. CDR3 coding DNA: TGTGCCAGCAGTTCCCGGGGGAGCAATCAGCCCCAGCATTTT. This encodes CASSSRGSNQPQHF.

The chain is built from TRBV6-1 and TRBJ1-1; 8 bases fit TRBD1. CDR1 is MNHNS, CDR2 SASEGT, per germline. The CDR3 extends over 15 amino acids. The V gene end was trimmed by 5 bases and the J gene end by 7 bases; junction bases not matched to a gene: 12. CDR3 coding DNA: TGTGCCAGCAGTAACCGACAGGGGAAGCCGAGTGAAGCTTTCTTT. This gives the protein CASSNRQGKPSEAFF.

The chain is built from TRBV5-1 and TRBJ1-1; perhaps TRBD1 as D (5 bases). V was shortened by 0 bases and J by 4 bases, with 13 bases between the two germline ends. Germline CDR1 and CDR2: SGHRS and YFSETQ. CDR3 length: 15 amino acids. As DNA, the CDR3 is TGCGCCAGCAGCTTGGCCCAGGGCCTGGGCACTGAAGCTTTCTTT. This gives the protein CASSLAQGLGTEAFF.

The chain has TRBV19 and TRBJ1-5; TRBD1 agrees at 11 bases. The germline gives CDR1 LNHDA, CDR2 SQIVND (reference sequence). V lost 2 bases, J lost 6 bases, and 3 bases stayed unmatched. The CDR3 runs to 15 residues. The DNA of the CDR3 is TGTGCCAGTAGTATATGGACAGGGGGCTTTCAGCCCCAGCATTTT. It translates to CASSIWTGGFQPQHF.

The chain carries TRBV4-3 and TRBJ1-5, with TRBD1 as a possible D gene (6 bases). Trimming stripped 3 bases from V and 3 bases from J, with 9 bases between. There are 14 residues in the CDR3. Germline CDR1 is LGHNA and CDR2 is YSLEER. This CDR3 reads CASSQWTDNQPQHF. In nucleotides, the CDR3 is TGCGCCAGCAGCCAGTGGACAGACAATCAGCCCCAGCATTTT.

The V and J genes are TRBV5-1 and TRBJ2-7, with 7 bases that match TRBD2. After removal of 6 bases from V and 1 base from J, the junction contained 7 bases not matched to a gene. The germline V gene encodes CDR1 SGHRS and CDR2 YFSETQ. The CDR3 is made up of 14 amino acids. The DNA for the CDR3 is TGCGCCAGCACCGCTAGCGGATCTTCCTACGAGCAGTACTTC. This codes for CASTASGSSYEQYF.

This chain uses TRBV6-5 with TRBJ2-6, with no clear D. The CDR3 length is 15 residues. CDR1 MNHEY and CDR2 SVGAGI come from the germline V gene. V lost 5 bases, J lost 1 base, and 9 bases lay in between. The chain's CDR3 is CASSIGISGANVLTF. The DNA of the CDR3 is TGTGCCAGCAGTATTGGGATATCTGGGGCCAACGTCCTGACTTTC.

This chain joins TRBV7-2 and TRBJ2-1, with D hard to call. CDR3 length: 15 amino acids. V dropped 4 bases and J dropped 7 bases, with 17 bases sitting between them. Germline assignment: CDR1 SGHTA and CDR2 FQGNSA. The CDR3 spells CASSSSLRPRNEQFF. The CDR3 coding sequence is TGTGCCAGCAGCTCCTCCCTACGGCCCCGGAATGAGCAGTTCTTC.

The table lists this clone with a count of one. The V gene is TRBV6-1, the J gene TRBJ2-1, with D unclear. In germline, CDR1 is MNHNS, CDR2 SASEGT. Trimming pared 2 bases from V and 5 bases from J, leaving 13 bases between. The CDR3 sequence is 15 residues long. The CDR3 reads CASSEPSLTNNEQFF. CDR3 bases: TGTGCCAGCAGTGAACCTTCCCTAACCAACAATGAGCAGTTCTTC.

This chain joins TRBV30 and TRBJ1-6; D is possibly TRBD1 (5 bases). Germline CDR1 reads GTSNPN; CDR2 reads SVGIG (reference sequence). The V end lost 3 bases, the J end lost 2 bases, and 17 bases lay between the germline ends. The CDR3 consists of 17 residues. CDR3 amino acids: CAWRPREGITYNSPLHF. The DNA for the CDR3 is TGTGCCTGGAGACCCAGGGAGGGGATCACCTATAATTCACCCCTCCACTTT.

The V and J genes are TRBV5-6 and TRBJ2-3; no firm D call. The germline V and J ends were trimmed by 0 bases and 4 bases, with 9 bases remaining between them. Germline assignment: CDR1 SGHDT and CDR2 YYEEEE. This CDR3 has 14 amino acids. CDR3 in amino acids: CASSLGGGADTQYF. The CDR3 DNA reads TGTGCCAGCAGCTTGGGAGGTGGCGCAGATACGCAGTATTTT.

V gene TRBV6-6 combines with J gene TRBJ2-1; 7 bases agree with TRBD1. The CDR3 consists of 14 residues. J was trimmed by 6 bases and V by 6 bases; bases with no gene match: 8. The V gene's germline CDR1 is MNHNY and CDR2 SVGAGI (reference sequence). The CDR3 sequence is CASRGQREGNEQFF. The CDR3 nucleotides read TGTGCCAGCAGGGGACAGAGGGAAGGCAATGAGCAGTTCTTC.

This clone was observed once. This chain uses TRBV9 with TRBJ2-1; 7 bases map to TRBD2. The CDR3 is 14 amino acids. V lost 1 base, J lost 6 bases, and 4 bases stayed unmatched. Germline V gene lookup returns CDR1 SGDLS and CDR2 YYNGEE. In nucleotides, the CDR3 is TGTGCCAGCAGCGTAAGGGCTAGCGGCAATGAGCAGTTCTTC. Its translation: CASSVRASGNEQFF.

The V gene is TRBV7-9, the J gene TRBJ2-7, with 8 nucleotides matching TRBD1. CDR3 length: 13 amino acids. Germline V gene sequence: CDR1 SEHNR, CDR2 FQNEAQ (reference sequence). The trim removed 6 bases at V and 6 bases at J, leaving 7 bases unmatched. CDR3 coding DNA: TGTGCCAGCAGTACGGGACAGGTTTCCGAGCAGTACTTC. It specifies CASSTGQVSEQYF. The full variable domain, rest sourced from reference TRBV7-9 and TRBJ2-7, is DTGVSQNPRHKITKRGQNVTFRCDPISEHNRLYWYRQTLGQGPEFLTYFQNEAQLEKSRLLSDRFSAERPKGSFSTLEIQRTEQGDSAMYLCASSTGQVSEQYFGPGTRLTVT.

This rearrangement joins TRBV10-3 to TRBJ1-1, with 10 bases matching TRBD1. Per the germline V gene, CDR1 is ENHRY and CDR2 is SYGVKD. The CDR3 sequence is 14 residues long. V lost 6 bases to trimming and J lost 5 bases; unmatched junction nucleotides: 6. CDR3 coding DNA: TGTGCCATCAGGGGGACAGGGGTGGGTACTGAAGCTTTCTTT. It translates to CAIRGTGVGTEAFF.

This clone was seen once. V and J are TRBV7-2 and TRBJ2-6; TRBD2 aligns across 8 bases. This CDR3 spans 15 amino acids. Germline V gene sequence: CDR1 SGHTA, CDR2 FQGNSA. V shed 5 bases and J 1 base; nucleotides not matched to a gene: 1. CDR3 region: CASSRGGSGANVLTF. In nucleotides, the CDR3 is TGTGCCAGCAGCCGCGGGGGGTCTGGGGCCAACGTCCTGACTTTC.

V is TRBV20-1 and J is TRBJ1-2; no firm D call. The CDR3 sequence is 13 residues long. The ends were cut back, 3 bases at V and 2 bases at J, with 10 bases in the middle. Germline CDR1 is DFQATT and CDR2 is SNEGSKA (reference sequence). The DNA for the CDR3 is TGCAGTGCTAGTTGGGCGAAGAACTATGGCTACACCTTC. Protein product: CSASWAKNYGYTF.

The chain recombines TRBV4-1 with TRBJ1-5, with D hard to call. The CDR3 consists of 13 residues. Germline-derived CDR1 and CDR2 are MGHRA and YSYEKL. V lost 6 bases and J 5 bases, leaving 11 bases between the germline ends. The CDR3 here is CASSPKGDQPQHF. CDR3 coding DNA: TGCGCCAGCAGTCCCAAGGGCGATCAGCCCCAGCATTTT.

This chain uses TRBV13 with TRBJ2-7; no reliable D call. The CDR3 loop spans 16 amino acids. The V end lost 6 bases, the J end lost 1 base, and 19 bases lay between the germline ends. The germline gives CDR1 PRHDT, CDR2 FYEKMQ (reference sequence). The CDR3 nucleotides read TGTGCCAGCAGTTTGAGGCAGGACGCGAAATCCTACGAGCAGTACTTC. This sequence encodes CASSLRQDAKSYEQYF.

The chain has TRBV6-1 and TRBJ1-1; D remains ambiguous. V lost 1 base to trimming and J lost 0 bases, with 6 bases between them. Germline loops: CDR1 MNHNS, CDR2 SASEGT. The CDR3 is 14 residues long. CDR3 in DNA: TGTGCCAGCAGTGAAGATCCTATGAACACTGAAGCTTTCTTT. This encodes CASSEDPMNTEAFF.